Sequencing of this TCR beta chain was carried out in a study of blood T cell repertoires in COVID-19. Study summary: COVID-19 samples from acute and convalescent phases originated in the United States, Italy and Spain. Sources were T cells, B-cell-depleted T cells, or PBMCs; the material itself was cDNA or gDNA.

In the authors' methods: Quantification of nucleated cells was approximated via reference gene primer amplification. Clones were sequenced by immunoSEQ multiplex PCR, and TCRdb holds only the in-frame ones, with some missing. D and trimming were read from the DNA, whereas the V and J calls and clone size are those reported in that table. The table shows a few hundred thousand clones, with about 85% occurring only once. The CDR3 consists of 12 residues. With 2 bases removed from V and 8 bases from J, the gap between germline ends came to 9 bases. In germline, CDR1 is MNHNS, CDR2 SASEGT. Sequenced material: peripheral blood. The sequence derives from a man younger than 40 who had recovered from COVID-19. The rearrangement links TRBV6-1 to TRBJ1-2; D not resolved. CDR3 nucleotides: TGTGCCAGCAGTGAACAGGTGATGGGCTACACCTTC. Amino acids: CASSEQVMGYTF.